The 18 T cell receptor beta chains presented below share a single source sample, sequenced in a study of T cell responses to AZD1222 COVID-19 vaccine. Profiling relied on immunoSEQ multiplex PCR, and the TCRdb table lists in-frame clones only, not all of them. The data hold 160,000 or so clones, with 90% to 95% observed a single time. Sequencing used peripheral blood, obtained on day 0 of AZD1222 vaccination. All receptors derive from an adult in good health.

The V gene is TRBV2, the J gene TRBJ2-7; 7 positions agree with TRBD1. This CDR3 comprises 15 residues. Trimming cost V 0 bases and J 7 bases; bases outside gene matches: 9. In germline, CDR1 is SNHLY, CDR2 FYNNEI. CDR3 bases: TGTGCCAGCAGTGAAGCAGGTAGGGGGCGCGGTGAGCAGTACTTC. It translates to CASSEAGRGRGEQYF.

The chain combines TRBV7-2 with TRBJ1-3; 7 bases fit TRBD1. The CDR3 has 15 residues. Losses at the gene ends were 3 bases for V and 3 bases for J; bases not matched to a gene: 5. Germline CDR1 SGHTA, CDR2 FQGNSA. The CDR3 protein is CASSLGRGYGNTIYF. CDR3 nucleotide sequence: TGTGCCAGCAGCTTGGGCAGGGGGTATGGAAACACCATATATTTT.

The rearrangement joins TRBV6-2 or TRBV6-3 to TRBJ1-4; 10 bases line up with TRBD1. The CDR3 is 19 residues long. Germline V lookup: CDR1 MNHEY, CDR2 SVGEGT. The V gene end was trimmed by 0 bases and the J gene end by 4 bases; junction bases not matched to a gene: 11. Here the CDR3 DNA reads TGTGCCAGCAGTTACTCACGACAGGGGGCCGGATTTTTTAATGAAAAACTGTTTTTT. Residues: CASSYSRQGAGFFNEKLFF.

The gene calls are TRBV7-8 and TRBJ2-2; no clear D. CDR3 length equals 14 residues. Trimming shortened V by 4 bases and J by 6 bases, and 12 bases separated the two germline ends. Germline values: CDR1 SGHVS, CDR2 FQNEAQ. Here the CDR3 DNA reads TGTGCCAGCAGCTCGACCACGAATGCCGGGGAGCTGTTTTTT. This gives the protein CASSSTTNAGELFF.

The chain has TRBV30 and TRBJ1-1; 10 bases are a match to TRBD1. CDR3 length: 16 amino acids. Germline assignment: CDR1 GTSNPN and CDR2 SVGIG (reference sequence). The trim removed 2 bases at V and 3 bases at J, leaving 9 bases unmatched. The CDR3 DNA reads as TGTGCCTGGAGTAGGTGGGACAGGGGATTAGACACTGAAGCTTTCTTT. Encoded protein: CAWSRWDRGLDTEAFF.

The genes are TRBV6-4 and TRBJ2-1; D might be TRBD2 (8 bases). Trimming took 6 bases from V and 10 from J, leaving 22 bases between them. CDR1 is MRHNA, CDR2 SNTAGT, per germline. This CDR3 comprises 15 residues. CDR3 nucleotide sequence: TGTGCCAGCAGCTTACTAGCGGAGGGGGCCAGGGAGCAGTTCTTC. It encodes CASSLLAEGAREQFF.

The rearrangement joins TRBV10-3 to TRBJ1-1; 7 nucleotides align to TRBD1. Germline V gene lookup returns CDR1 ENHRY and CDR2 SYGVKD. This CDR3 contains 13 residues. The ends lost 3 bases at V and 11 bases at J; junction bases unmatched: 9. CDR3 in DNA: TGTGCCATCAGTGAATCAGGGGGGGCTTGGGCTTTCTTT. This gives the protein CAISESGGAWAFF.

DNA of the CDR3: TGTGCCAGCAGCATCGGGACAGGGGCTGGCCAGCAGTACTTC. This encodes CASSIGTGAGQQYF. The V gene is TRBV27, the J gene TRBJ2-7; 10 bases map to TRBD1. Germline assignment: CDR1 MNHEY and CDR2 SMNVEV (reference sequence). V dropped 6 bases and J dropped 8; count of bases not matched to a gene: 10. The CDR3 length is 14 residues.

The chain is built from TRBV4-1 and TRBJ2-7, with a possible D match to TRBD1 (6 bases). CDR3 length: 14 residues. CDR1 is MGHRA, CDR2 YSYEKL, per germline. Trimming took off 5 bases at V and 0 bases at J, with 11 bases between the two ends. The CDR3 DNA sequence: TGCGCCAGCAGCATAACAGGGACCTCCTACGAGCAGTACTTC. Its protein is CASSITGTSYEQYF.

The chain is built from TRBV12-3 or TRBV12-4 and TRBJ2-1; weak D call: TRBD2 (5 bases). The ends were cut back, 2 bases at V and 8 bases at J, with 10 bases in the middle. CDR3 length: 13 residues. The CDR3 sequence: CASSLSGYHEQFF. DNA of the CDR3: TGTGCCAGCAGTTTATCGGGGTACCATGAGCAGTTCTTC.

V is TRBV12-5 and J is TRBJ2-7; 9 bases fit TRBD2. The CDR3 contains 17 residues. Germline-derived CDR1 and CDR2 are LGHNT and FRNRAP. Trimming cost V 5 bases and J 3 bases; bases outside gene matches: 14. CDR3 amino acids: CASGPDRGREGLYEQYF. In nucleotides, the CDR3 is TGTGCTAGTGGTCCAGATAGGGGGCGGGAGGGCCTCTACGAGCAGTACTTC.

Only a few counts were recorded for this clone. The chain employs TRBV3-1 (or the pseudogene TRBV3-2) and TRBJ1-6, with D possibly being TRBD1 (5 bases). CDR3 length: 17 residues. V lost 1 base to trimming and J lost 10 bases, with 20 bases between them. Germline V gene lookup returns CDR1 LGHDT and CDR2 YNNKEL (reference sequence). CDR3 sequence reads: CASSQALGTRWGSPLHF. DNA of the CDR3: TGTGCCAGCAGCCAAGCCCTAGGGACCCGGTGGGGGTCACCCCTCCACTTT.

The rearrangement links TRBV7-2 to TRBJ2-1; either TRBD1 or TRBD2 may supply D (5 bases each). The ends were cut back, 5 bases at V and 4 bases at J, with 12 bases in the middle. The germline gives CDR1 SGHTA, CDR2 FQGNSA. This CDR3 is 14 amino acids long. The CDR3: CASSLGTEYNEQFF. The CDR3 DNA sequence: TGTGCCAGCAGCCTGGGGACGGAGTACAATGAGCAGTTCTTC.

This clone was detected only once. The chain uses TRBV27 and TRBJ2-7, with a weak D call TRBD2 (6 bases). The V and J ends lost 3 bases and 4 bases respectively, with 16 bases between them. The CDR3 length is 15 residues. Germline assignment: CDR1 MNHEY and CDR2 SMNVEV (reference sequence). This CDR3 is CASSFLGTGKYEQYF. As DNA, the CDR3 is TGTGCCAGCAGTTTTCTCGGGACTGGTAAATACGAGCAGTACTTC.

The CDR3 bases are TGTGCCAGTAGTATCCGGCGGGGGCTAGCCTACGAGCAGTACTTC. It specifies CASSIRRGLAYEQYF. This chain links TRBV19 with TRBJ2-7; D is possibly TRBD2 (7 bases). CDR3 length equals 15 residues. Germline CDR1 LNHDA, CDR2 SQIVND (reference sequence). Trimming took off 3 bases at V and 2 bases at J, with 14 bases between the two ends.

This chain connects TRBV7-9 to TRBJ2-7; TRBD2 matches 7 bases. The CDR3 extends over 16 amino acids. V lost 5 bases, J lost 1 base, and 11 bases stayed unmatched. Germline V lookup: CDR1 SEHNR, CDR2 FQNEAQ (reference sequence). The CDR3 here is CASSERGGRASYEQYF. The CDR3 nucleotides are TGTGCCAGCAGCGAACGGGGAGGGCGGGCGTCCTACGAGCAGTACTTC. The entire variable domain, with the rest obtained from reference TRBV7-9 and TRBJ2-7, is as follows: DTGVSQNPRHKITKRGQNVTFRCDPISEHNRLYWYRQTLGQGPEFLTYFQNEAQLEKSRLLSDRFSAERPKGSFSTLEIQRTEQGDSAMYLCASSERGGRASYEQYFGPGTRLTVT.

This sequence joins TRBV6-2 or TRBV6-3 and TRBJ2-7, with TRBD2 matching over 10 bases. The CDR3 contains 14 residues. Unmatched junction bases numbered 1, after V lost 2 bases and J lost 3 bases. The germline V gene has CDR1 MNHEY and CDR2 SVGEGT. DNA of the CDR3: TGTGCCAGCAGTTACGGACTAGCGGACTACGAGCAGTACTTC. It is translated as CASSYGLADYEQYF.

This clone came up once. The chain employs TRBV12-5 and TRBJ1-2; 7 nucleotides match TRBD1. This CDR3 region has 14 residues. The J segment lost 7 bases and the V segment lost 2 bases, leaving 7 bases of the junction unmatched. Germline CDR1 is LGHNT and CDR2 is FRNRAP. CDR3 nucleotide sequence: TGTGCTAGTGGTTTGCTTCACCGACAGGGTGGCTACACCTTC. Translated, it gives CASGLLHRQGGYTF.